The text below deals with one T cell receptor beta chain. Its antigen is unknown. Germline CDR1 and CDR2: SGHAT and FQNNGV. This CDR3 contains 19 residues. Germline trimming cut 7 bases from V and 1 base from J; bases unmatched to any gene: 18. This specimen belongs to a study of T cells after yellow fever vaccination. Study-level points and caveats: There was a small share of clonotypes that showed up in both the CD4 and CD8 compartments.

TCRdb re-analysed the 5' RACE reads in MiXCR, keeping a single row per CDR3 protein. The profile shows nearly 300,000 distinct CDR3 sequences, roughly 8.7% of them singletons. The specimen comprised CD4+ T cells sorted from PBMCs, sampled 5 days after the yellow fever booster vaccination. The source is a man aged 18 to 30 who received the YFV17D yellow fever vaccine. The V gene is TRBV11-2, the J gene TRBJ2-5; 10 nucleotides align to TRBD2. CDR3 protein: CASKTGGLAGAVLQETQYF. For the CDR3, the DNA is TGTGCCAGCAAGACAGGAGGGCTAGCGGGGGCCGTCCTCCAAGAGACCCAGTACTTC.